This T cell receptor beta chain was sequenced for a study of T cells in Graves' hyperthyroidism and ophthalmopathy. Overall study results and limits: Most thyroid-expanded clonotypes above 0.001 were also found in blood.

With 3 bases removed from V and 5 bases from J, the gap between germline ends came to 8 bases. This CDR3 contains 12 residues. From germline, CDR1 is DFQATT and CDR2 SNEGSKA (reference sequence). Exclusion of patients followed from uncontrolled infection, other autoimmune disease, pregnancy or lactation. The CDR3 regions of TCR beta were amplified from RNA transcripts. The TCR CDR3 was amplified in a first-round RT-PCR using the HTBI primer set. TCRdb ran MiXCR on the multiplex PCR reads and lists one entry per CDR3 protein. The sample lists about 740,000 distinct CDR3 sequences, 11% to 15% occurring once. This clonotype was observed many times. Its matching antigen is unknown.

The V and J genes are TRBV20-1 and TRBJ1-5; D is uncertain. The source material was blood. The receptor comes from a woman aged 18-29 years with Graves' hyperthyroidism. The CDR3 nucleotides read TGCAGTGCTAGTCGTCGGGATCAGCCCCAGCATTTT. Protein sequence: CSASRRDQPQHF.